The sequence of this T cell receptor beta chain was determined in a study of T-cell memory formation after mild COVID-19. As for the study in general: The TCR clusters were mostly specific to one donor. Study-wide results and limits: Confirmation of SARS-CoV-2 specificity was lacking for second-wave clones peaking day 37. Detection of some responders pre-infection suggested pre-existing cross-reactive memory T cells participated.

V was clipped by 8 bases and J by 5 bases, with 6 bases between them. The CDR3 runs 10 residues. Of note for this clonotype: Antigen: not known.

A 5'RACE reaction primed in the constant segment made cDNA libraries of TCR alpha and TCR beta, and these carried sample barcodes and UMIs. TCRdb reprocessed the 5' RACE reads with MiXCR, giving one entry per CDR3 protein. The table includes 40,000 to 55,000 distinct CDR3 sequences, approximately 12% detected once. This rearrangement joins TRBV12-3 or TRBV12-4 to TRBJ1-1; D remains unclear. Sequencing was carried out using PBMCs or a T cell subset sorted from them (not recorded which). This TCR was recovered from a man aged 18 to 35 who had mild COVID-19 (a few samples of this study predate the infection). Cell type and time point are not known. For the CDR3, the DNA is TGTGCCAGCCGCATAACTGAAGCTTTCTTT. Its protein product is CASRITEAFF.